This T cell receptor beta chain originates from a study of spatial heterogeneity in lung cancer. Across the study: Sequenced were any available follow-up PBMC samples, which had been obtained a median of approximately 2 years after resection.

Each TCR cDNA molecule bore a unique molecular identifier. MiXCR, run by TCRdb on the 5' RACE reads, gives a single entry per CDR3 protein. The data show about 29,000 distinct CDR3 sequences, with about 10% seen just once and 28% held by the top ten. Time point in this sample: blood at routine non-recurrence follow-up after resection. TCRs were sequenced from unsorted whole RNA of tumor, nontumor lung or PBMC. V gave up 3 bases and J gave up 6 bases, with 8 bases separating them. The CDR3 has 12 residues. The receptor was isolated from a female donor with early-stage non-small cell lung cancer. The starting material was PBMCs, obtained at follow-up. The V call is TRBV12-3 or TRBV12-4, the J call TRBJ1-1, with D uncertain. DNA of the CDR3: TGTGCCAGCAGTTTGAGTGGCGCTGAAGCTTTCTTT. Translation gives CASSLSGAEAFF.